This T cell receptor beta chain is drawn from a study of blood T cell repertoires in COVID-19. Study-level background: Researchers got acute and convalescent COVID-19 samples from the United States, Italy and Spain. T cells, B-cell-depleted T cells, or PBMCs supplied cDNA or gDNA.

Study processing details: Amplification with reference gene primers provided the estimates of nucleated cell counts. Sequencing used immunoSEQ multiplex PCR; TCRdb keeps in-frame clones, though not all of them. D and trimming were read from the DNA, whereas the V and J calls and clone size are those reported in that table. Among roughly 250,000 clones listed, approximately 84% were seen once. Germline lookup yields CDR1 LGHNA and CDR2 YNFKEQ. The CDR3 sequence is 16 residues long. J lost 3 bases, V lost 4 bases, and 8 bases had no gene match. The chain recombines TRBV4-2 with TRBJ1-5; 8 positions agree with TRBD1. Material for sequencing was peripheral blood. The sequence was collected from a man aged 45 to 65 with active or convalescent COVID-19. The CDR3 sequence: CASSPSGTGDNQPQHF. CDR3 in DNA: TGTGCCAGCAGCCCGTCCGGGACAGGAGACAATCAGCCCCAGCATTTT.